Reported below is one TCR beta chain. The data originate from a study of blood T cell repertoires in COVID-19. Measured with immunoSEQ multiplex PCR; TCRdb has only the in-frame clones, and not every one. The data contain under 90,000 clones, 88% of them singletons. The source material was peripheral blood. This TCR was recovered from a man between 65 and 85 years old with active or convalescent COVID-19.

CDR3 protein: CASQSTSGPYEQYF. CDR3 nucleotides: TGTGCCTCCCAGTCGACTAGCGGCCCCTACGAGCAGTACTTC. The genes are TRBV6-5 and TRBJ2-7; 9 bases align to TRBD2. V lost 11 bases to trimming and J lost 2 bases; unmatched junction nucleotides: 10. The CDR3 extends over 14 amino acids. CDR1 is MNHEY, CDR2 SVGAGI, per germline.